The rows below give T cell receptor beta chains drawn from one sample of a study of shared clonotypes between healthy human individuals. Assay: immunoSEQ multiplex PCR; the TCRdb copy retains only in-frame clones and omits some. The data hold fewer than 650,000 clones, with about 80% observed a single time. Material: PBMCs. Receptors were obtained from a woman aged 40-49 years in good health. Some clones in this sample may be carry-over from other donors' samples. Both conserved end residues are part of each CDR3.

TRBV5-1	CASSYLAGEAFNEQFF
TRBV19	CASTRPGQNTEAFF
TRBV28	CASRSTGLGNTIYF
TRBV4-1	CASSQDYTAGGPRDTQYF
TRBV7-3	CASSPLGTTADGYTF
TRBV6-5	CASSLTGQTNNEQFF
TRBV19	CASSTDPTNEKLFF
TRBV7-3	CASSPRGTTNEKLFF
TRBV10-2	CASTGTRDTGELFF
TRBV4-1	CASSQTVTGNSGANVLTF
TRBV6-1	CASSEVLPAQETQYF
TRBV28	CASSPRSLNEQYF
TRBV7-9	CASSFGGGAEQYF
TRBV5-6	CASSLREGGRSGNTIYF
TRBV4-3	CASSQDGPGTSGRADPVF
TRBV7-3	CASSLTPGAVGELFF
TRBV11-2	CASSLALAGGGDTQYF
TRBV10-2	CASSDTGELFF